This TCR beta chain is from a study of control samples from healthy donors and cancer patients. Profiling relied on immunoSEQ multiplex PCR, and the TCRdb table lists in-frame clones only, not all of them. The sample shows about 120,000 clones, more than 75% of them seen only once. This receptor was obtained from a man between 25 and 39 years old in good health. Sequencing was performed on blood.

The CDR3 DNA reads as TGCGCCAGCAGCTCGACAGGGGCACGAAATGTAGGACAGTTCTTC. This encodes CASSSTGARNVGQFF. The V and J genes are TRBV5-1 and TRBJ2-1; 8 bases are shared with TRBD1. V gave up 3 bases and J gave up 13 bases; unmatched junction bases: 15. The CDR3 contains 15 residues. From germline, CDR1 is SGHRS and CDR2 YFSETQ.